The clone carrying this T cell receptor (beta chain) qualifies as medium-sized. This CDR3 contains 11 residues. CDR1 MDHEN and CDR2 SYDVKM come from the germline V gene. Trimming left V 11 bases short and J 6 bases short, with 13 bases between. Repertoires were generated with immunoSEQ multiplex PCR, while TCRdb's copy carries only in-frame clones and drops some. The table includes about 3,400 clones, about 73% detected once. This specimen belongs to a study of OX40 agonist ivuxolimab in advanced cancers. Study-level background: Dose-escalation patients had hepatocellular carcinoma, melanoma, renal cell or head and neck cancer.

This sample comprised CD4+ or CD8+ T cells sorted from blood, obtained in a trial of the OX40 agonist ivuxolimab. The rearrangement joins TRBV28 to TRBJ1-2; perhaps TRBD1 as D (5 bases). This TCR came from an adult with an advanced solid tumor such as melanoma, head and neck, liver or kidney cancer. The CDR3 bases are TGTGCCCGGGACTGTCGACATGGCTACACCTTC. As protein: CARDCRHGYTF.